The T cell receptor (delta chain) described here comes from a study of γδ T cells in repeated Plasmodium falciparum infection. The wider study: Four controlled malaria infections with P. falciparum NF54 spanned about 640 days. Whole-study results and caveats: Many TCRgamma sequences overlapped between individuals in stable Vgamma9/Vdelta2+ repertoires. Repeated controlled infections reportedly drove waves of new clonotype selection in Vdelta2-negative, mostly Vdelta1+, gammadelta repertoires.

Vgamma9/Vdelta2+ and Vdelta2-negative gammadelta T cells were flow-sorted from PBMC for bulk sequencing. In its sample, this clone was seen a few times. What it binds is not known. TCRdb assigns this DNA the protein of a much larger clone, which departs from its translation at residue 4; this likely reflects a read error, and the protein shown comes from translating the DNA. The CDR3 length is 25 residues. Germline V gene data show CDR1 as TSWWSYY and CDR2 as QGS. TCRdb re-called clones from the multiplex PCR reads via CATT. The sample shows tens of thousands of delta-chain clones, 0.95% to 1% of them seen only once.

This TCR came from a pool of human donors (malaria-infected and uninfected, not separated). Sequencing used gamma-delta T cells from blood. The chain uses TRDV1 and TRDJ1; D tentatively fits TRDD2 or TRDD3 (8 bases each). The CDR3 here is CALWEAPPPASYPYWGLEYTDKLIF. CDR3 nucleotides: TGTGCTCTTTGGGAGGCGCCACCCCCGGCTTCCTACCCTTACTGGGGGCTGGAGTACACCGATAAACTCATCTTT.